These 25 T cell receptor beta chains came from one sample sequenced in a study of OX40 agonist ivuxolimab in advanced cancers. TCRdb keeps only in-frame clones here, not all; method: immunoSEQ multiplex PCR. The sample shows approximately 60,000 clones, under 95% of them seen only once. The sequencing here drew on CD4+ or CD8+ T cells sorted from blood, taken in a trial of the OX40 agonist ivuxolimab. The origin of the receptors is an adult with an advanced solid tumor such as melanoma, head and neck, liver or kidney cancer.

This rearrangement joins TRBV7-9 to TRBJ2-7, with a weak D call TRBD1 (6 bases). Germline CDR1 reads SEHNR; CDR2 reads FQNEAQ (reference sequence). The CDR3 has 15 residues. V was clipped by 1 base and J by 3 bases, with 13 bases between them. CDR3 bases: TGTGCCAGCAGCTTAGGCGGGCAGGGGATCTACGAGCAGTACTTC. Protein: CASSLGGQGIYEQYF.

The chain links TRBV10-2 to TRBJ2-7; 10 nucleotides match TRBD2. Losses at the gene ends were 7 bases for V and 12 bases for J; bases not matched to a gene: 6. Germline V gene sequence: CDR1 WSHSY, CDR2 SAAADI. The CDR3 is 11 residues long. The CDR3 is CASIAGGPMYF. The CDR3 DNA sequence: TGCGCCAGCATAGCGGGAGGACCCATGTACTTC.

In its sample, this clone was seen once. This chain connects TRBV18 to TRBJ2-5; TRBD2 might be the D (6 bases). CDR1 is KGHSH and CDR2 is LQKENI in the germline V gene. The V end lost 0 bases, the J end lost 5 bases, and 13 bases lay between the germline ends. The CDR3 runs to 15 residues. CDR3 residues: CASSPPPGVEETQYF. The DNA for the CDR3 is TGTGCCAGCTCACCACCGCCGGGAGTGGAGGAGACCCAGTACTTC.

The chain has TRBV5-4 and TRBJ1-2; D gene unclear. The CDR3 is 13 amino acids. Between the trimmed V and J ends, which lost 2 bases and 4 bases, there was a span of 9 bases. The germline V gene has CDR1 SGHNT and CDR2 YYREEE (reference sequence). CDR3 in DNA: TGTGCCAGCAGCTTTATAGCGGGCTATGGCTACACCTTC. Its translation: CASSFIAGYGYTF.

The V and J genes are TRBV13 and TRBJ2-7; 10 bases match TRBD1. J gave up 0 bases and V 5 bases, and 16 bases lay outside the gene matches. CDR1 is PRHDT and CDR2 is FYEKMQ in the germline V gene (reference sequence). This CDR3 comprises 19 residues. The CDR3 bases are TGTGCCAGCAGCAAAAGACAGGGGGCAGGACTGCGATACTCCTACGAGCAGTACTTC. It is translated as CASSKRQGAGLRYSYEQYF. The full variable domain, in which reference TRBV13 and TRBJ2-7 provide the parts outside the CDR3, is AAGVIQSPRHLIKEKRETATLKCYPIPRHDTVYWYQQGPGQDPQFLISFYEKMQSDKGSIPDRFSAQQFSDYHSELNMSSLELGDSALYFCASSKRQGAGLRYSYEQYFGPGTRLTVT.

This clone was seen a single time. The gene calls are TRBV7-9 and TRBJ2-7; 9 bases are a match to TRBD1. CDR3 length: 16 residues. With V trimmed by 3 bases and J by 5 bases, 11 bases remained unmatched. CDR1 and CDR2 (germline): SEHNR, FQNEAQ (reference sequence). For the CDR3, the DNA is TGTGCCAGCAGCTTGGGGGGTACAGGGGGCGCGGACGAGCAGTACTTC. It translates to CASSLGGTGGADEQYF.

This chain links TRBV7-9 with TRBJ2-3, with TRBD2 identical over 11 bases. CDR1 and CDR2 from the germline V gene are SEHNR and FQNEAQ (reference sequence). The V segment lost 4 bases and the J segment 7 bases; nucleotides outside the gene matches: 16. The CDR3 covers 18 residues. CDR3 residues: CASSSWGLAVHGRNTQYF. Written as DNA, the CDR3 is TGTGCCAGCAGCTCATGGGGACTAGCGGTACACGGCAGAAATACGCAGTATTTT.

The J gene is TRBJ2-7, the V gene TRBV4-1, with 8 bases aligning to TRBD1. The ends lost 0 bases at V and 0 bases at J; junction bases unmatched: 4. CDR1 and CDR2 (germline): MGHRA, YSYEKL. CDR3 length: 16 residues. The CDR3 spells CASSQDKGQASYEQYF. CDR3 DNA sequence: TGCGCCAGCAGCCAAGACAAGGGACAGGCCTCCTACGAGCAGTACTTC.

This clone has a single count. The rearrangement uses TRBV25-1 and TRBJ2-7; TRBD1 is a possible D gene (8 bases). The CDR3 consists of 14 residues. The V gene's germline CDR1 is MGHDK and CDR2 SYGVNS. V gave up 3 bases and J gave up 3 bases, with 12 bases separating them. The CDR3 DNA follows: TGTGCCAGCAGTGAGACAGGGGACTACTACGAGCAGTACTTC. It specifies CASSETGDYYEQYF.

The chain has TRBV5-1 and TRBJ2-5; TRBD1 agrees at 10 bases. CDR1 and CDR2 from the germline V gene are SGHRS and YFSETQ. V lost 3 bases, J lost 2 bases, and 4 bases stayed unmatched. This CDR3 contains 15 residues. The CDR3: CASSYGTGDQETQYF. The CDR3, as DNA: TGCGCCAGCAGCTACGGGACAGGGGATCAAGAGACCCAGTACTTC.

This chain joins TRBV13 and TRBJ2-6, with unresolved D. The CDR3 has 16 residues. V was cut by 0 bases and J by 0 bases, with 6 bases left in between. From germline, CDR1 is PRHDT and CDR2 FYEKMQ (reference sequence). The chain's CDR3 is CASSLGWGSGANVLTF. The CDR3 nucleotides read TGTGCCAGCAGCTTAGGTTGGGGCTCTGGGGCCAACGTCCTGACTTTC.

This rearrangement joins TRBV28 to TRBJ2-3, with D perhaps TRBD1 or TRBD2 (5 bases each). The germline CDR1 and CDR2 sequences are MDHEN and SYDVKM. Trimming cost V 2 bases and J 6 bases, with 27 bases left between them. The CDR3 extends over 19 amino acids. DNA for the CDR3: TGTGCCAGCAGTTTAATAGTTGCAGGGCTTGAGGGGTGGTCCGATACGCAGTATTTT. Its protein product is CASSLIVAGLEGWSDTQYF.

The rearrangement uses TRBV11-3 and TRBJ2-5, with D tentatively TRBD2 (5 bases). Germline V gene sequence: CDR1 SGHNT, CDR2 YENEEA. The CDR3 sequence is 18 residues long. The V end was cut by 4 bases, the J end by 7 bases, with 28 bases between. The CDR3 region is CASSSRLSGLPPPGTQYF. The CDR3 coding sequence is TGTGCCAGCAGCTCCCGCCTCAGCGGTCTCCCTCCACCAGGGACCCAGTACTTC. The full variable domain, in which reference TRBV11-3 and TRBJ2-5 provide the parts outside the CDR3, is EAGVVQSPRYKIIEKKQPVAFWCNPISGHNTLYWYLQNLGQGPELLIRYENEEAVDDSQLPKDRFSAERLKGVDSTLKIQPAELGDSAVYLCASSSRLSGLPPPGTQYFGPGTRLLVL.

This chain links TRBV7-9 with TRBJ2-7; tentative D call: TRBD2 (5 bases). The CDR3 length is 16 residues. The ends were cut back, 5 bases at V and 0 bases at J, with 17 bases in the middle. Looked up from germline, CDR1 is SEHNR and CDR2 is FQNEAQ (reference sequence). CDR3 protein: CASSRDGDRDSYEQYF. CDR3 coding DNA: TGTGCCAGCAGCAGAGACGGAGACCGGGACTCCTACGAGCAGTACTTC.

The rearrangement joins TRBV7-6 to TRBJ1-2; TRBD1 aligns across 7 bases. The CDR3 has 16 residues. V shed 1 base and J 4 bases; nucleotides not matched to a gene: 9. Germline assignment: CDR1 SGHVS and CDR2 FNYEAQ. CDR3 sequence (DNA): TGTGCCAGCAGCTTAGGTCCAGGGGGAAGAAGCTATGGCTACACCTTC. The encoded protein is CASSLGPGGRSYGYTF.

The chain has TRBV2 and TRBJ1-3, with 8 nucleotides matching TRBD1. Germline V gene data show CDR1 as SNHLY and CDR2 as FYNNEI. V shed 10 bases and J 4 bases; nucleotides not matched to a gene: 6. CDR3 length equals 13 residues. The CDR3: CATPRTGGNTIYF. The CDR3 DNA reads TGTGCCACCCCTAGGACAGGGGGAAACACCATATATTTT.

CDR3 residues: CASSFMTSGLYNEQFF. The CDR3 coding sequence is TGCGCCAGCAGCTTCATGACTAGCGGGCTGTACAATGAGCAGTTCTTC. The chain links TRBV4-1 to TRBJ2-1, with TRBD2 matching over 10 bases. The CDR3 is 16 amino acids. CDR1 and CDR2 from the germline V gene are MGHRA and YSYEKL. Trimming cost V 5 bases and J 4 bases; bases outside gene matches: 8.

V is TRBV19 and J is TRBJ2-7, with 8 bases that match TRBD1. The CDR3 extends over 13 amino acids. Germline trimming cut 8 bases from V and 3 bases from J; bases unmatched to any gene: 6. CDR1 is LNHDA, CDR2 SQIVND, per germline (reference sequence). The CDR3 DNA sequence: TGTGCCAGTTCCGGACAGGGTTTCTACGAGCAGTACTTC. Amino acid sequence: CASSGQGFYEQYF.

CDR3 in amino acids: CASGHSDRDGNEQYF. DNA for the CDR3: TGTGCCAGCGGGCATTCGGACAGGGACGGAAACGAGCAGTACTTC. The chain combines TRBV7-9 with TRBJ2-7; 8 bases match TRBD1. Trimming removed 8 bases from V and 5 bases from J; junction bases left unmatched: 14. There are 15 residues in the CDR3. Per the germline V gene, CDR1 is SEHNR and CDR2 is FQNEAQ (reference sequence).

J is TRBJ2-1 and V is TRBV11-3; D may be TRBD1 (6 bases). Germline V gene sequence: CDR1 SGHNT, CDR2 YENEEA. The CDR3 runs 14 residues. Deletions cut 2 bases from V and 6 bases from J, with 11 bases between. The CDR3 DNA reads TGTGCCAGCAGCTTACCAGGGGCCCTCAATGAGCAGTTCTTC. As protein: CASSLPGALNEQFF.

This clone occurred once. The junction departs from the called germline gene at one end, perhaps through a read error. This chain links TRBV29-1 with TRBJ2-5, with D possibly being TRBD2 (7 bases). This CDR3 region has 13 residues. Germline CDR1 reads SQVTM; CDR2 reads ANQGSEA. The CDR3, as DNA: TGCAGCGTAGAAGGGGGACTACAAGAGACCCAGTACTTC. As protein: CSVEGGLQETQYF.

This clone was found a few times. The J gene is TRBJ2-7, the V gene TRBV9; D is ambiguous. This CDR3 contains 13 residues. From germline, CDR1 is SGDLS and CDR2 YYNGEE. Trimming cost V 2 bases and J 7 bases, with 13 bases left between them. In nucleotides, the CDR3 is TGTGCCAGCAGCGTGGGGTACTCCCGGGAGCAGTACTTC. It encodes CASSVGYSREQYF. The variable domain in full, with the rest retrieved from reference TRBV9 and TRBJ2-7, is DSGVTQTPKHLITATGQRVTLRCSPRSGDLSVYWYQQSLDQGLQFLIQYYNGEERAKGNILERFSAQQFPDLHSELNLSSLELGDSALYFCASSVGYSREQYFGPGTRLTVT.

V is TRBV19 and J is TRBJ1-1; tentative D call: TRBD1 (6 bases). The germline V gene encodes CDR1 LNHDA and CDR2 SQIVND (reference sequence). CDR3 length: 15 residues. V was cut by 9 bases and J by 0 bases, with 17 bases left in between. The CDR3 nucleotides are TGTGCCAGCACGGACAGATTCAGATTGAACACTGAAGCTTTCTTT. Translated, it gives CASTDRFRLNTEAFF.

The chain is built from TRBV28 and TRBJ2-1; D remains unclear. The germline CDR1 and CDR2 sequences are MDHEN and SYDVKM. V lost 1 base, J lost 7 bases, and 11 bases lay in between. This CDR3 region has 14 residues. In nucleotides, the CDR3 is TGTGCCAGCAGTTTATTCGGCCTACCTAATGAGCAGTTCTTC. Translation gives CASSLFGLPNEQFF.

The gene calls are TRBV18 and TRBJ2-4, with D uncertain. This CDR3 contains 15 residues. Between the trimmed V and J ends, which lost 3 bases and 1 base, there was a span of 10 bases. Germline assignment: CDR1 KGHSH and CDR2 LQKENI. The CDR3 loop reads CASSPTPTAKNIQYF. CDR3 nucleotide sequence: TGTGCCAGCTCACCCACGCCCACGGCCAAAAACATTCAGTACTTC.